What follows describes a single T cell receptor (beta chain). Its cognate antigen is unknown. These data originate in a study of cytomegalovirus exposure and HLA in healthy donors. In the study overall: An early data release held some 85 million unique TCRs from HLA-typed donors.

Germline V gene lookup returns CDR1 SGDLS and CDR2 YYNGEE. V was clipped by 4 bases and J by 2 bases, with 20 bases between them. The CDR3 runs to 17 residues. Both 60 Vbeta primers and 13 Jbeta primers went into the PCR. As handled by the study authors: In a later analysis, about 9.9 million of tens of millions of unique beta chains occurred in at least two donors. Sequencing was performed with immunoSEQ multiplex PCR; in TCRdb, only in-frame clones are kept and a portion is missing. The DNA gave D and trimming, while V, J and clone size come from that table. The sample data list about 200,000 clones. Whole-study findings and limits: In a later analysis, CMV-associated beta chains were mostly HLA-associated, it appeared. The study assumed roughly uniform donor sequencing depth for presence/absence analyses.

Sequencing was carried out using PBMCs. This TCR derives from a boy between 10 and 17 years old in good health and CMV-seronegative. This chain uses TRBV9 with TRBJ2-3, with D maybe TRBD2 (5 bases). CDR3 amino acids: CASSPHAGPTLTDTQYF. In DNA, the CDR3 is TGTGCCAGCAGCCCACATGCGGGCCCTACCCTCACAGATACGCAGTATTTT.